This TCR beta chain was identified in a study of blood T cell repertoires in COVID-19. About the study: Samples of COVID-19 (acute and convalescent) were obtained from the United States, Italy and Spain. PBMCs, B-cell-depleted T cells, or T cells provided the cDNA or gDNA that made up the material.

Seattle cases were enrolled at active infection and followed longitudinally. CDR1 and CDR2 from the germline V gene are WNHNN and SYGVQD (reference sequence). The CDR3 is made up of 15 amino acids. The V end was cut by 0 bases, the J end by 3 bases, with 12 bases between. This clone has a handful of counts. Original methodology: Using reference gene primer amplification, nucleated cell counts were estimated. TCRdb's copy holds only in-frame clones and misses some; the assay was immunoSEQ multiplex PCR. V, J and clone size are those of that table, while D and trimming were read from the DNA. The sample yields 150,000 to 250,000 clones, about 76% seen once.

Sequencing was carried out using peripheral blood. This sequence originates from a woman aged 35 to 49 with COVID-19, enrolled during active disease. The chain carries TRBV10-1 and TRBJ2-7; maybe TRBD2 (6 bases). The CDR3 bases are TGCGCCAGCAGTGAGTCGGGACCCGGGGGCTACGAGCAGTACTTC. Translating gives CASSESGPGGYEQYF.